This TCR beta chain was captured in a study of neurological immune-mediated disorders. Study outcomes and limitations: Levels of TCR clonal expansion peaked in HTLV-1-associated myelopathy and reached their lowest in multiple sclerosis, under those of healthy controls.

CDR1 and CDR2 (germline): LNHNV, YYDKDF (reference sequence). The CDR3 contains 12 residues. V was shortened by 2 bases and J by 10 bases, with 11 bases between the two germline ends. The making of cDNA relied on 5'RACE with 10-nucleotide random UMIs. Over 200 million TCR-beta sequences from 15-18 subjects were obtained in each sequencing run. TCRdb used MiXCR to reprocess the 5' RACE reads, holding one entry per CDR3 protein. The table includes 25,000 to 35,000 distinct CDR3 sequences, around 6% detected once. There are many counts of this clonotype. Its antigen is still unknown. The specimen was CD4+ T cells from blood. The TCR originated in a woman in her 50s in good health. The chain employs TRBV15 and TRBJ1-1, with D uncertain. CDR3 in DNA: TGTGCCACCAGCAGACCCCCGCGGGGAGCTTTCTTT. Residues: CATSRPPRGAFF.